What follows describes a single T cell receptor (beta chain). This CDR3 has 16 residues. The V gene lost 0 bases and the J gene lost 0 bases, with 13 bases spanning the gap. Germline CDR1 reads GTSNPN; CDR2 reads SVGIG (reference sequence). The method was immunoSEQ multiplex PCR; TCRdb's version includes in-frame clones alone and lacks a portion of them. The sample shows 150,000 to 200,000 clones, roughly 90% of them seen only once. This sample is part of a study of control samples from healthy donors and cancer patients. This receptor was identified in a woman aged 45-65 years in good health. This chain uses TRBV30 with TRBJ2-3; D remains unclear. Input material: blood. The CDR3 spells CAWSVRASNSTDTQYF. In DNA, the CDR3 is TGTGCCTGGAGTGTACGGGCTTCTAATAGCACAGATACGCAGTATTTT.